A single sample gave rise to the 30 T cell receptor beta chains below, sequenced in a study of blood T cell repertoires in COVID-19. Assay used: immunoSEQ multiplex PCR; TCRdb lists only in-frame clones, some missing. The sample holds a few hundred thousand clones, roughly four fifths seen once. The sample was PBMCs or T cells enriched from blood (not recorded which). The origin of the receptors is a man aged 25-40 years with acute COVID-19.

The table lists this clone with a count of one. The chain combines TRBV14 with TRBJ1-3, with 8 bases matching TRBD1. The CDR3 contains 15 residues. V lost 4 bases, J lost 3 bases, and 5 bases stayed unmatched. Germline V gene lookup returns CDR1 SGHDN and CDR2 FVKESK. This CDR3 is CASSPDRGSGNTIYF. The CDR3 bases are TGTGCCAGCAGCCCAGACAGGGGAAGTGGAAACACCATATATTTT.

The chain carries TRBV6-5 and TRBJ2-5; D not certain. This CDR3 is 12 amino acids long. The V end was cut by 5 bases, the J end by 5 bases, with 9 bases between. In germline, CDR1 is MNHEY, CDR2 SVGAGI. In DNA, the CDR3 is TGTGCCAGCAGTCAGCGTTGGGAGACCCAGTACTTC. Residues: CASSQRWETQYF.

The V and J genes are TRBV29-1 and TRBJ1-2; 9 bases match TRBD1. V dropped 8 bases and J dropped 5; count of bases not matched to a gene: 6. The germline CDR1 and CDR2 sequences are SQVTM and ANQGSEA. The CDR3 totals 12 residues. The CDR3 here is CSTQQGAYGYTF. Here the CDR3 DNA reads TGCAGCACCCAACAGGGGGCTTATGGCTACACCTTC.

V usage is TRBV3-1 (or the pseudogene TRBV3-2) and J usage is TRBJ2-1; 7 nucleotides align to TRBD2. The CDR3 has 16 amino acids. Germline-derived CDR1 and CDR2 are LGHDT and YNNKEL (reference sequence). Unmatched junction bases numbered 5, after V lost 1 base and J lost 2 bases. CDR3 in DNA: TGTGCCAGCAGCCAAGTTTGGGGGGGGGCCTACAATGAGCAGTTCTTC. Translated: CASSQVWGGAYNEQFF.

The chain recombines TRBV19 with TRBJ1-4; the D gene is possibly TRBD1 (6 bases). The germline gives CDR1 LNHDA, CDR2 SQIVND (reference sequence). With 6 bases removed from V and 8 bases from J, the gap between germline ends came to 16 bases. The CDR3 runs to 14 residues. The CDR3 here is CASRATGTGEKLFF. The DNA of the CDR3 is TGTGCCAGTAGGGCGACAGGCACAGGGGAAAAACTGTTTTTT.

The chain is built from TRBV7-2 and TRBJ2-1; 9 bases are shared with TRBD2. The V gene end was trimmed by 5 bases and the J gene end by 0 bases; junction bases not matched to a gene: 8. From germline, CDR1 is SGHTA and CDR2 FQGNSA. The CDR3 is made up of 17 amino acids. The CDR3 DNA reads TGTGCCAGCAGCAAAGGTTATAGCGGGAGCTCCTACAATGAGCAGTTCTTC. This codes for CASSKGYSGSSYNEQFF.

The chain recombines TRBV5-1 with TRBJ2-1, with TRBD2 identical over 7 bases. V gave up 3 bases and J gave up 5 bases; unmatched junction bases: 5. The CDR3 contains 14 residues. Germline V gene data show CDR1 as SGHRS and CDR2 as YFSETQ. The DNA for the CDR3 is TGCGCCAGCAGCTGGGGGGGGTCCGACAATGAGCAGTTCTTC. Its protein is CASSWGGSDNEQFF.

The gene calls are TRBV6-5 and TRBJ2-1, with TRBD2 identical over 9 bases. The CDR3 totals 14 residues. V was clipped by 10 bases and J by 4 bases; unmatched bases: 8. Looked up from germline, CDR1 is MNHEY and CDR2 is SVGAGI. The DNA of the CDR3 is TGTGCCACGGCAGCTAGCGGGGATTACAATGAGCAGTTCTTC. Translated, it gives CATAASGDYNEQFF.

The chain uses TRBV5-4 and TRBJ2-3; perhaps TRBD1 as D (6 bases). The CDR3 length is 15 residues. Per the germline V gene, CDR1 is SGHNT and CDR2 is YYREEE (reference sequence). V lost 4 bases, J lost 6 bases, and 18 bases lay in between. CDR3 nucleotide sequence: TGTGCCAGCAGCGAGGGACCCGCAAGGGGGGATACGCAGTATTTT. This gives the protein CASSEGPARGDTQYF.

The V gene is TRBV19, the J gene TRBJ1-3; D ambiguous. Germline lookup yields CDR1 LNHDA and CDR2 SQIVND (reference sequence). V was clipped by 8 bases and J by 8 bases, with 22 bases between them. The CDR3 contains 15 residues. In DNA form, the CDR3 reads TGTGCCAGTGCCGCCCCACACGGCGGAAGCGACACCATATATTTT. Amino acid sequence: CASAAPHGGSDTIYF.

CDR3 DNA sequence: TGCGCCAGCAGAACGGGCGGGTTCGCGGAGACCCAGTACTTC. Amino acid sequence: CASRTGGFAETQYF. The V and J genes are TRBV5-1 and TRBJ2-5; D may be TRBD2 (5 bases). The CDR3 runs to 14 residues. CDR1 and CDR2 (germline): SGHRS, YFSETQ. V shed 5 bases and J shed 5 bases, with 16 bases lying between them.

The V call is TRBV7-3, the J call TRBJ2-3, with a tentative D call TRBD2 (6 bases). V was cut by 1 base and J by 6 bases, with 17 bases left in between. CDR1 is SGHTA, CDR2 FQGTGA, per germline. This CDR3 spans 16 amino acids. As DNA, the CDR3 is TGTGCCAGCAGCTTAAATCTCGGGCAGGGAGGTGATACGCAGTATTTT. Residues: CASSLNLGQGGDTQYF.

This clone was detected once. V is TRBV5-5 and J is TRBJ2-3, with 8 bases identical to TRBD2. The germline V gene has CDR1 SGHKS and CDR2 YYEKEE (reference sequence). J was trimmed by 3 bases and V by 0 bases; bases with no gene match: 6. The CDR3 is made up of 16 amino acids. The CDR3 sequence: CASSLVTGGPTDTQYF. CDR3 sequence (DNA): TGTGCCAGCAGCTTGGTAACGGGAGGGCCTACAGATACGCAGTATTTT.

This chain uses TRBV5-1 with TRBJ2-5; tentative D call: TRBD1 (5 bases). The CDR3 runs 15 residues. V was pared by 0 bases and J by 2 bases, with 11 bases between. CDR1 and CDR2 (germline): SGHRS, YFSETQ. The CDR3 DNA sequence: TGCGCCAGCAGCTTGGCCCCAGGGCGACAAGAGACCCAGTACTTC. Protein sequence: CASSLAPGRQETQYF.

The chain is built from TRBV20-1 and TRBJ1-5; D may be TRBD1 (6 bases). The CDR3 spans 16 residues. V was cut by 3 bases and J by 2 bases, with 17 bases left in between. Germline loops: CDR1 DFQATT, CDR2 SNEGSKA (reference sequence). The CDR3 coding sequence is TGCAGTGCTAGTTATGGTCGCGGGGGCGGCAATCAGCCCCAGCATTTT. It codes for CSASYGRGGGNQPQHF.

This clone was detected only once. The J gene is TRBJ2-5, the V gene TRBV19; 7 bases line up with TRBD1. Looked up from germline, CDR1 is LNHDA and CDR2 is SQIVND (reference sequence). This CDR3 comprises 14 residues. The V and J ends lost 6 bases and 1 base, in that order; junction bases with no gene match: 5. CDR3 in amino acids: CASRRNRGQETQYF. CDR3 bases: TGTGCCAGTAGACGAAACAGGGGCCAAGAGACCCAGTACTTC.

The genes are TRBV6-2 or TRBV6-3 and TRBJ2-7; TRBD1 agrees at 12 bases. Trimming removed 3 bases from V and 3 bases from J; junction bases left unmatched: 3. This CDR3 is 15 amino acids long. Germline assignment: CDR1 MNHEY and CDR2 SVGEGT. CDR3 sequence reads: CASSYRDRGRYEQYV. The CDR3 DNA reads TGTGCCAGCAGTTATCGGGACAGGGGGCGCTACGAGCAGTACGTC.

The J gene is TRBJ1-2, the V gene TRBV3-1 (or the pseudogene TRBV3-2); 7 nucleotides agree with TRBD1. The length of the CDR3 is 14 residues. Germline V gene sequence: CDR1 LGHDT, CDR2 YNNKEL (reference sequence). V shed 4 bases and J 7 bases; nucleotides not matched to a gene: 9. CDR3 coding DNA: TGTGCCAGCAGCCCCGTGAGGGGGCAAGGTGGCTACACCTTC. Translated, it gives CASSPVRGQGGYTF.

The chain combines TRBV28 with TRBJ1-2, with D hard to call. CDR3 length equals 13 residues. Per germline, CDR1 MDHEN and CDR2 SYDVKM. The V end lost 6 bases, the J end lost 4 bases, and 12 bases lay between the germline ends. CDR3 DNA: TGTGCCAGCAGGACATCCGGACTCTATGGCTACACCTTC. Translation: CASRTSGLYGYTF.

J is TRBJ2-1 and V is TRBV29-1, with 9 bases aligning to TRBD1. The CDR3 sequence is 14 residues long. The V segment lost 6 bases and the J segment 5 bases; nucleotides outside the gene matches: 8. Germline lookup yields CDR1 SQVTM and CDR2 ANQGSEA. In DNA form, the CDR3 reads TGCAGCGTCGTCCGGGACAGGGCGAACAATGAGCAGTTCTTC. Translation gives CSVVRDRANNEQFF.

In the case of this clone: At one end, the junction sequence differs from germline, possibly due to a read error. CDR3 sequence (DNA): TGTGCCAGCAGCGTAGGACAGGGGGCGGGTGAGACCCAGTACTTC. This sequence encodes CASSVGQGAGETQYF. The chain recombines TRBV5-1 with TRBJ2-5; 11 positions match TRBD1. This CDR3 is 15 amino acids long. Germline V gene lookup returns CDR1 SGHRS and CDR2 YFSETQ.

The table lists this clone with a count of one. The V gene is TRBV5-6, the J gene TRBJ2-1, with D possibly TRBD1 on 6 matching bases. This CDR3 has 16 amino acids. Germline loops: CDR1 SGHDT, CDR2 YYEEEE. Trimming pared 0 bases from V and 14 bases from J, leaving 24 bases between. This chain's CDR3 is CASSLESGVRSGRKFF. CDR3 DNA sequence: TGTGCCAGCAGCTTGGAATCAGGGGTAAGATCCGGTCGTAAGTTCTTC.

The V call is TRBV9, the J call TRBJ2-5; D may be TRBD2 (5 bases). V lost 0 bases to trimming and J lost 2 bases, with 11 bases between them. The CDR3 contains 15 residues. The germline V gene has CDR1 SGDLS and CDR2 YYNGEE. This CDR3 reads CASSVGEGWQETQYF. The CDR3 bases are TGTGCCAGCAGCGTAGGTGAGGGTTGGCAAGAGACCCAGTACTTC.

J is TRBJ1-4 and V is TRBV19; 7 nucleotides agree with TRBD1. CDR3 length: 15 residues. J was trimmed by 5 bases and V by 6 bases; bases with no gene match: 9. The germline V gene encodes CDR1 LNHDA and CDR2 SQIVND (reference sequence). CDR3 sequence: CASRQTGTANEKLFF. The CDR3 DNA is TGTGCCAGTAGACAAACCGGGACAGCAAATGAAAAACTGTTTTTT. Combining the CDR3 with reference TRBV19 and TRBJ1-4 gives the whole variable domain DGGITQSPKYLFRKEGQNVTLSCEQNLNHDAMYWYRQDPGQGLRLIYYSQIVNDFQKGDIAEGYSVSREKKESFPLTVTSAQKNPTAFYLCASRQTGTANEKLFFGSGTQLSVL.

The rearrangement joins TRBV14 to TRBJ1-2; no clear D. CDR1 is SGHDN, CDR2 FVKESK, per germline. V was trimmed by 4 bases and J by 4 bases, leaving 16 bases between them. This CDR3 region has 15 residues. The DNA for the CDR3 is TGTGCCAGCAGCCCAAACCTCGGGTCCACCTATGGCTACACCTTC. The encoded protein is CASSPNLGSTYGYTF.

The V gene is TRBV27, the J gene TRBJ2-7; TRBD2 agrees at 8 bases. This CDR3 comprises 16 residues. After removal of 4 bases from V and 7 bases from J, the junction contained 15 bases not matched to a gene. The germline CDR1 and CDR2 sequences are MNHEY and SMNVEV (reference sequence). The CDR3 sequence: CASSSIVPGGLGEQYV. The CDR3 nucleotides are TGTGCCAGCAGTTCTATCGTACCGGGGGGGCTGGGGGAGCAGTACGTC.

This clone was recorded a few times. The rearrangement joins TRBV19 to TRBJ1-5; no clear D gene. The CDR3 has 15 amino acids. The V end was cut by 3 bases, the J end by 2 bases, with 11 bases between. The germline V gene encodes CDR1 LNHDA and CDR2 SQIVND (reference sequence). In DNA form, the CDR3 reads TGTGCCAGTAGTATCGGAGGATTGGGCAATCAGCCCCAGCATTTT. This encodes CASSIGGLGNQPQHF.

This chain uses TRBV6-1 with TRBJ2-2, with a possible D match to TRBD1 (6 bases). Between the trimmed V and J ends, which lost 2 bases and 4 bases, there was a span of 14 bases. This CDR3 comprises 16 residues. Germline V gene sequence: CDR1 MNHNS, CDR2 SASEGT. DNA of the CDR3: TGTGCCAGCAGTGAACGGGCAGGGGTTGGCACCGGGGAGCTGTTTTTT. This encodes CASSERAGVGTGELFF.

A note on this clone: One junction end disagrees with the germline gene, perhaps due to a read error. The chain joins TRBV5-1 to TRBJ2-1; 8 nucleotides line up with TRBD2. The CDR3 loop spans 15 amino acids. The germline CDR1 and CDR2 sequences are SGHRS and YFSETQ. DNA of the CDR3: TGTGCCAGCAGCCTCGGAACTAGCGGATACAATGAGCAGTTCTTC. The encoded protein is CASSLGTSGYNEQFF.

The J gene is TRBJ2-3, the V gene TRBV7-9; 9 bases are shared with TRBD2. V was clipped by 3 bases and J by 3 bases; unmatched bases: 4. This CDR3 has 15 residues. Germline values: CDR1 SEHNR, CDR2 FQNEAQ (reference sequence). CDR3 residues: CASSFSGGPTDTQYF. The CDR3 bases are TGTGCCAGCAGCTTTAGCGGGGGACCAACAGATACGCAGTATTTT.